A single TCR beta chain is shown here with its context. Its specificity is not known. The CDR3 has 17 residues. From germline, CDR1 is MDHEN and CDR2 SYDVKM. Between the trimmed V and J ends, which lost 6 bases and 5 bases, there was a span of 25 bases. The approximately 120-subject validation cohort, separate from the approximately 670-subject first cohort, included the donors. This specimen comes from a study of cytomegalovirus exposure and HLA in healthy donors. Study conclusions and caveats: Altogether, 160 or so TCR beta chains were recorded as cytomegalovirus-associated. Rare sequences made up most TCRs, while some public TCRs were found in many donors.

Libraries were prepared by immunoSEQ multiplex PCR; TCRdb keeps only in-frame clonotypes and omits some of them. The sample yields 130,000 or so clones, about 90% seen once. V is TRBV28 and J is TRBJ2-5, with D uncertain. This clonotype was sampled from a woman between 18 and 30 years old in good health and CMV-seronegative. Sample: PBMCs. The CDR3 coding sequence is TGTGCCAGCAGGCCCCCATTACGGGTGGCTCTCGGGGAGACCCAGTACTTC. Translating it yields CASRPPLRVALGETQYF.